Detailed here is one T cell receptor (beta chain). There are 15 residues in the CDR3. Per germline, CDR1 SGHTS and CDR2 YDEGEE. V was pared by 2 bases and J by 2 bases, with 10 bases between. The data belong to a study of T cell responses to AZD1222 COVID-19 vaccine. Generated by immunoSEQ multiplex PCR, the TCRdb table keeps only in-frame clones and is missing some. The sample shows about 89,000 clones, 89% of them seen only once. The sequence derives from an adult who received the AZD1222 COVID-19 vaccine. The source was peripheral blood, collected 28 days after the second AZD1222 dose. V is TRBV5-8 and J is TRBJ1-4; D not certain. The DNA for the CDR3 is TGTGCCAGCAGCTTCCCGATGGCGACTAATGAAAAACTGTTTTTT. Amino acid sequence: CASSFPMATNEKLFF. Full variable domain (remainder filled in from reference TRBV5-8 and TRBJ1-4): EAGVTQSPTHLIKTRGQQATLRCSPISGHTSVYWYQQALGLGLQFLLWYDEGEERNRGNFPPRFSGRQFPNYSSELNVNALELEDSALYLCASSFPMATNEKLFFGSGTQLSVL.